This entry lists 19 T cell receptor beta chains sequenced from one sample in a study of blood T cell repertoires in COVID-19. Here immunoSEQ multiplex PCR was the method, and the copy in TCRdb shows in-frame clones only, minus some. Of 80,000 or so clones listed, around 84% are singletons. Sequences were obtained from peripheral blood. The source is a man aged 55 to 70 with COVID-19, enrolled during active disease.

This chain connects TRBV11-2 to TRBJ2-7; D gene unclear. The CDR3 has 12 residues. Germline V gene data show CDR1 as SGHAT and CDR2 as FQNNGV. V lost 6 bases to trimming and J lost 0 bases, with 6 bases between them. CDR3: CASSRSSYEQYF. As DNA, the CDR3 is TGTGCCAGCAGTCGCAGCTCCTACGAGCAGTACTTC.

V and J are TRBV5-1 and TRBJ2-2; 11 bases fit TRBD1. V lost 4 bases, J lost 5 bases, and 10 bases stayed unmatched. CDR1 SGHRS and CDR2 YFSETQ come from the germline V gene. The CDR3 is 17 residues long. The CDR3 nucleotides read TGCGCCAGCAGCCAATGGACAGGGGGCTGGGGGACCGGGGAGCTGTTTTTT. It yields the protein CASSQWTGGWGTGELFF.

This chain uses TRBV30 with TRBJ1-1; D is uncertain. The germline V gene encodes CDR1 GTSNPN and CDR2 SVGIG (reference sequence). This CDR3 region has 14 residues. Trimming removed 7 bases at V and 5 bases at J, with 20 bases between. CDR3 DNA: TGTGCCTCAGATTTTGGGAGTCAGTATACTGAAGCTTTCTTT. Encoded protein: CASDFGSQYTEAFF.

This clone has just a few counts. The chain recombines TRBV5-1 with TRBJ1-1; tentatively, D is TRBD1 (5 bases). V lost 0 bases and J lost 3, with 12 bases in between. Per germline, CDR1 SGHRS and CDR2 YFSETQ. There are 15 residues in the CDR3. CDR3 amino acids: CASSLGSVGDTEAFF. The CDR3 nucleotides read TGCGCCAGCAGCTTGGGGTCAGTAGGGGACACTGAAGCTTTCTTT.

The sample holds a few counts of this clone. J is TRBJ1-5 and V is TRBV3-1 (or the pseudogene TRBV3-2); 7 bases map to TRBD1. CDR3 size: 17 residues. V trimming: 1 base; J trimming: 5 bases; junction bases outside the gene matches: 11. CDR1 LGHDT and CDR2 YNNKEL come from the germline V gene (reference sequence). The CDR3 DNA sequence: TGTGCCAGCAGCCAAGGTTTTGGCGGGACAGCTCATCAGCCCCAGCATTTT. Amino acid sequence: CASSQGFGGTAHQPQHF.

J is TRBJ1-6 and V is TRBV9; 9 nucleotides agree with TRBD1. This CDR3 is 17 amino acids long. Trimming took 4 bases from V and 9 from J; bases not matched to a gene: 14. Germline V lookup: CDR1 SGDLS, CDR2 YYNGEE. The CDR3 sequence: CASSPGGGTGQSSPLHF. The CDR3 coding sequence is TGTGCCAGCAGCCCCGGGGGGGGGACAGGGCAGAGTTCACCCCTCCACTTT.

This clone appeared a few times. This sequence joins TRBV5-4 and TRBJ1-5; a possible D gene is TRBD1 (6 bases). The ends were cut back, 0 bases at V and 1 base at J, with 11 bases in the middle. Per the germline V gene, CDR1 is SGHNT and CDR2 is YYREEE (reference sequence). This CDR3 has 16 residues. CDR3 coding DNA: TGTGCCAGCAGCTTGGGGGGGCCGGGAAGCAATCAGCCCCAGCATTTT. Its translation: CASSLGGPGSNQPQHF.

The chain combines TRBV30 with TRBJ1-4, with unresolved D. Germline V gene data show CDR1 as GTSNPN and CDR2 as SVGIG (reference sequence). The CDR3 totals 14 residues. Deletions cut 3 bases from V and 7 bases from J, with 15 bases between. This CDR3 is CAWSGSGRGEKLFF. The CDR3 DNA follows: TGTGCCTGGAGCGGATCAGGACGGGGTGAAAAACTGTTTTTT.

The chain's CDR3 is CASSGGEKYEQYF. CDR3 nucleotides: TGTGCCAGCTCTGGCGGAGAAAAATACGAGCAGTACTTC. This chain joins TRBV18 and TRBJ2-7; D uncertain. V was clipped by 6 bases and J by 4 bases, with 13 bases between them. The CDR3 is made up of 13 amino acids. Germline V lookup: CDR1 KGHSH, CDR2 LQKENI. The variable domain in full, completed from reference TRBV18 and TRBJ2-7, reads NAGVMQNPRHLVRRRGQEARLRCSPMKGHSHVYWYRQLPEEGLKFMVYLQKENIIDESGMPKERFSAEFPKEGPSILRIQQVVRGDSAAYFCASSGGEKYEQYFGPGTRLTVT.

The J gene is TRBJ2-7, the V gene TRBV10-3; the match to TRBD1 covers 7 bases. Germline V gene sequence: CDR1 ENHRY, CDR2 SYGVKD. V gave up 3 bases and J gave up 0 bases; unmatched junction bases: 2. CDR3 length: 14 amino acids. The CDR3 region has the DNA TGTGCCATCAGTGATGGGGACAGCTCCTACGAGCAGTACTTC. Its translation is CAISDGDSSYEQYF.

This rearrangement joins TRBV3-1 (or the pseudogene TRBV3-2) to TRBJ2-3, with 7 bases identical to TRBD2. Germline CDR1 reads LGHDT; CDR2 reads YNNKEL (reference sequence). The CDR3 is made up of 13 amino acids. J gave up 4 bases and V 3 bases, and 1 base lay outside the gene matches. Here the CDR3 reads CASSQGGADTQYF. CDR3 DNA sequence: TGTGCCAGCAGCCAGGGGGGGGCAGATACGCAGTATTTT.

CDR3 region: CASSQDAAGSTEAFF. The CDR3 nucleotides are TGCGCCAGCAGCCAAGATGCGGCCGGATCCACTGAAGCTTTCTTT. The chain joins TRBV4-1 to TRBJ1-1, with D unresolved. V was pared by 0 bases and J by 4 bases, with 12 bases between. CDR1 is MGHRA, CDR2 YSYEKL, per germline. The length of the CDR3 is 15 residues.

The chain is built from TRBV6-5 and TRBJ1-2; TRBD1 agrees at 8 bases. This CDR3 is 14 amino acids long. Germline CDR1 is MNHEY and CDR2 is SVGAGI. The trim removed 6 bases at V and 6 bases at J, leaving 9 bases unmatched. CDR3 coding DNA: TGTGCCAGCAGAACGACAGGGGAAGTTAATGGCTACACCTTC. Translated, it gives CASRTTGEVNGYTF.

The CDR3, as DNA: TGTGCCAGTAGCCCTTTACAGGCAACTAATGAAAAACTGTTTTTT. Encoded protein: CASSPLQATNEKLFF. The V and J genes are TRBV19 and TRBJ1-4; a weak D match, TRBD1 (5 bases). This CDR3 comprises 15 residues. Germline V gene sequence: CDR1 LNHDA, CDR2 SQIVND (reference sequence). The ends were cut back, 6 bases at V and 0 bases at J, with 11 bases in the middle.

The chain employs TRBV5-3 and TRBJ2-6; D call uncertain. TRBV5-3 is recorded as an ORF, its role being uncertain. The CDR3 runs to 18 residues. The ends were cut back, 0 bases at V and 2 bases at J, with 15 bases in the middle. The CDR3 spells CARSLVRVLPPGANVLTF. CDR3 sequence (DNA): TGTGCCAGAAGCTTGGTAAGAGTCCTACCCCCTGGGGCCAACGTCCTGACTTTC.

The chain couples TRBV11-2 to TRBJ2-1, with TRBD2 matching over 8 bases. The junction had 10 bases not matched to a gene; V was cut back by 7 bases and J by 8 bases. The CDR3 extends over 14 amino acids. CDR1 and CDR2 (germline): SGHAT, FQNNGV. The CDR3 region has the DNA TGTGCCAGCAACGCTCCCGGACTAGCCGATGAGCAGTTCTTC. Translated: CASNAPGLADEQFF.

CDR3 coding DNA: TGCGCCAGCAGAGATTACAGGGGCCACTATGGCTACACCTTC. Translation gives CASRDYRGHYGYTF. The chain joins TRBV4-1 to TRBJ1-2; 7 nucleotides agree with TRBD1. The CDR3 extends over 14 amino acids. The J segment lost 3 bases and the V segment lost 6 bases, leaving 7 bases of the junction unmatched. Germline V CDR1 and CDR2: MGHRA, YSYEKL.

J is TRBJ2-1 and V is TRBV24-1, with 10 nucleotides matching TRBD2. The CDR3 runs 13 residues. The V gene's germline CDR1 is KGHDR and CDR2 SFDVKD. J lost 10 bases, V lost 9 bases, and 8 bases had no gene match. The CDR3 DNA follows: TGTGCCACCTCGGGACTAGCGTCCGGGGAGCAGTTCTTC. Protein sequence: CATSGLASGEQFF.

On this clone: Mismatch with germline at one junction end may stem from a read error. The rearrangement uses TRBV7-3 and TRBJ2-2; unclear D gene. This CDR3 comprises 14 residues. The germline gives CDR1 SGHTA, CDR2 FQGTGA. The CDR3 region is CASSVTQITGELFF. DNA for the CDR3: TGTGCCAGCAGCGTAACGCAGATAACCGGGGAGCTGTTTTTT. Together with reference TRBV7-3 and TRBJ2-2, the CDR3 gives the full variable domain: GAGVSQTPSNKVTEKGKYVELRCDPISGHTALYWYRQSLGQGPEFLIYFQGTGAADDSGLPNDRFFAVRPEGSVSTLKIQRTERGDSAVYLCASSVTQITGELFFGEGSRLTVL.